This section outlines one TCR beta chain sequence together with its context. Its antigen specificity is not known. Germline is not matched at one junction end, which may reflect a read error. Receptor amplification or capture employed the immunoSEQ multiplex PCR assay. For the multiplex PCR, a mixture combining 60 forward primers for TCR Vbeta segments and 13 reverse primers for TCR Jbeta segments was used. Amplification of the CDR3 region of rearranged TCR beta genes was performed with a multiplex PCR assay on genomic DNA. The Illumina HiSeq System was used to sequence the amplified TCR beta libraries as 87-base-pair reads. Regarding the original processing steps: Across the 700 or so repertoires, a later analysis counted tens of millions of unique TCR beta chains, 9.5 million to 13 million of which were shared by at least two donors. A nearest-neighbor algorithm error-corrected the raw reads and collapsed the reads into unique sequences, merging closely related sequences to remove PCR and sequencing errors. Alignment of CDR3 sequences to IMGT reference sequences was used to assign V, D and J gene segments. For a sequence to be retained, a match of at least six nucleotides to both a V gene segment and a J gene segment was required. Rearrangements were classified as productive when the CDR3 lacked stop codons and remained in frame with V and J, and all other rearrangements were classified as non-productive. Following IMGT convention, CDR3 was defined as the stretch from the second conserved V-encoded cysteine to the conserved J-encoded phenylalanine. Sequences without an unambiguous match to a single V gene segment were excluded from the earlier analysis of several hundred of the donors. An earlier analysis of a few hundred of the donors classified V segments as functional when productive rearrangements were above 56.7% and as segregating when the standard deviation between donors was above 5%. To diagnose cytomegalovirus status from the catalog of TCR beta chain sequences, a statistical classification framework was built. In a later analysis, TCR nucleotide sequences were compared against IMGT/GENE-DB human TR gene sequences so that V and J genes could be assigned. Using the TCRdist pipeline, a later analysis assigned CDR3 sequences along with most-parsimonious VDJ recombination scenarios. A later analysis defined each TCR beta chain by its CDR3 amino acid sequence plus V-gene family, and excluded reads lacking a unique V-gene family. To address suspected cross-contamination and a sequencing artifact, a later analysis removed 550 to 750 highly shared, low-generation-probability nucleotide sequences. In a later analysis, a clonal expansion index was calculated for each public chain from normalized within-repertoire ranks of inferred template counts. Generation probabilities in a later analysis came from a VDJ recombination model fitted to out-of-frame rearrangements, and those results were checked against IGoR. In a later analysis, TCR-TCR, TCR-HLA and TCR-CMV co-occurrence was scored with hypergeometric tests, and a repertoire-size bias correction was applied to TCR pairs. To estimate false discovery rates, a later analysis permuted the HLA or CMV assignments 20 times. A later analysis grouped co-occurring TCRs with DBSCAN, adding TCRdist sequence similarity when clustering within HLA-allele-positive subsets. Repertoires with fewer than 30,000 or more than 120,000 public chains were left out of co-occurrence clustering, as were about 5 repertoires with anomalous nucleotide sharing. The immuneACCESS repertoire file appears here via TCRdb, limited to in-frame rearrangements. These files lack a portion of the clones; in checked studies, under half of the deficit traces to unresolved V genes, and the cause of the others is not known. For V, J and clone size, that table is used; D and trimming come from the DNA. This sample is represented by fewer than 250,000 clones; 80% to 90% of them were singletons. The ten largest clones take up around 3% of the sample.

From the germline V gene (reference sequence), CDR1 is LNHDA and CDR2 is SQIVND. Measured from the cysteine to the phenylalanine, the CDR3 is 16 residues long. Solely the CDR3 DNA is kept, with 48 bases framed from the first base. This sample is drawn from a study of cytomegalovirus exposure and HLA in healthy donors (dated by TCRdb to the late 2010s). About the investigation overall: According to an earlier analysis of 587 of the donors, about 179 million T cells yielded 90 million to 130 million unique TCR beta sequences and about 300 Gb of sequence data. Approximately 310 gigabases of sequencing data and tens of millions of unique TCR sequences were included in an early release covering about 700 HLA-typed donors. The genetic ancestry cluster associated with self-reported Caucasian donors included around four fifths of the 398 genotyped donors. The aim of the study was to test whether cataloging public T cell receptors could identify signatures of past pathogen exposure. The study profiled the T cell repertoires of about 640 subjects by immunosequencing and related them to cytomegalovirus serostatus. Besides the first cohort of approximately 670 subjects, a separate validation cohort made up of around 120 different subjects was used. To predict cytomegalovirus infection status, the study brought together high-throughput TCR immunosequencing, statistical association of individual TCRs with disease status, and machine learning. A later analysis re-examined previously published TCR beta repertoires from more than 550 donors and added high-resolution HLA genotyping to investigate patterns of TCR occurrence. The later analysis used no new phenotypic data to find candidate immune exposures, relying instead on TCR beta sequences and their occurrence across donors. To decide whether each TCR beta V gene segment behaved as functional or pseudogenic, an earlier analysis of fewer than 750 of the donors relied on high-throughput TCR beta sequencing. Alongside the repertoire data, information on donor age, sex, ethnicity and CMV serostatus was compiled. A later genetic analysis took genome-wide SNP genotypes for about three fifths of the 666 donors and used that subset as a discovery cohort. All discovery cohort repertoires had been generated on a single sequencing platform. HLA typing included class I and class II loci at four-digit resolution. The number of typed donors differed by locus: 629-630 for A, B, C, DRB1 and DQB1; 522 for DQA1; approximately 610 for DPA1; and about 450 for DPB1. Because of strong linkage in the cohort, five DR-DQ haplotypes were treated as single units for association and clustering. Across roughly 420 genotyped donors of the cohort, an average of roughly 250,000 unique TCR beta nucleotide sequences per donor were sequenced, and roughly 20% of those sequences were non-productive. What the study reported, not specific to this receptor: Roughly uniform sequencing depth across donors was assumed in presence/absence analyses, although this assumption may not hold. In an earlier analysis of roughly 500 of the donors, most TCR beta V segments appeared in productive rearrangements about 87% or about 30% of the time, broadly matching IMGT annotations. Because some donors lacked HLA typing at each locus, the association tests relied only on the typed subset. In a later analysis, HLA-associated TCR beta chains were found to be more clonally expanded and to have lower generation probabilities than equally common non-associated chains. Cytomegalovirus status was reported to be diagnosed by the classifier with high specificity and sensitivity in both the original and validation cohorts. V-gene and J-gene trimming of TCR beta chains was associated with a missense DCLRE1C variant in a later genetic analysis, and the association was replicated in an independent cohort. In a later analysis, 16,951 TCR beta sequences were associated with specific HLA alleles at a false discovery rate of 0.05. Strong co-occurrence of HLA alleles, especially DR and DQ, made assigning TCR associations to individual alleles difficult. A later analysis reported that several top co-occurrence clusters appeared linked to parvovirus B19, influenza, CMV and Epstein-Barr virus. Only TCR beta chains were sequenced in this cohort, and the absence of alpha or paired-chain data limited detectable features. A further reported finding was that TCR beta sequences accurately predicted the HLA-A and HLA-B alleles for most subjects in the first cohort. Because counts were too low, approximately 15 rarely observed V segments, including chromosome 9 orphons, were excluded from the earlier analysis of 587 of the donors. The sequencing pipeline was judged likely to have produced a cluster of highly shared sequence variants as a technical artifact. In a later analysis, the rate of TCR association differed among HLA loci, with DRB1 alleles having the most associated TCRs and HLA-C alleles having the fewest. Three of the identified cytomegalovirus-associated TCR beta chains were confirmed in vitro to be specific for cytomegalovirus antigens. For the cohort, immune exposure information was limited to CMV serostatus. Compared with the approximately 600-donor mean, donors in an Asian-associated ancestry cluster had fewer N-insertions in productive TCRs, according to a later genetic analysis. A later analysis found that most CMV-associated TCR beta chains appeared HLA-restricted, with HLA associations seemingly driven largely by CMV exposure. Linkage disequilibrium might explain the correlated functional status among segregating V segments, but an unknown experimental factor could not be excluded. Most TCR sequences were seen in very few donors, while some public TCRs were found in many individuals. Some IMGT-functional V segments, including TRBV6-2 and TRBV6-3, could not be distinguished by the 87-base-pair reads and were therefore excluded. The study listed 150 to 200 TCR beta chains as associated with cytomegalovirus. The authors suggested that the approach could potentially be extended to other disease states and immunological phenotypes.

The cohort consisted of some 670 healthy bone marrow donors. At the time of sampling, every cohort member was nominally healthy, though immune exposures that went unrecorded were likely present. The donor was CMV seronegative and was included in the group of several hundred seronegative cohort members. Each donor provided a peripheral blood sample, and peripheral blood mononuclear cells were used for TCR beta sequencing. Genomic DNA was extracted from the blood cell samples with the Qiagen DNeasy Blood Extraction Kit. Sequenced sample: PBMCs. This chain joins TRBV19 to TRBJ2-6; TRBD1 aligns with 7 central bases. The receptor was isolated from a young man in good health and CMV-seronegative. The nucleotides read TGTGCCAGTAGTACTTCCACAGGGGCTGGGGCCAGCGTCCTGACTTTC. Its translation reads: CASSTSTGAGASVLTF.